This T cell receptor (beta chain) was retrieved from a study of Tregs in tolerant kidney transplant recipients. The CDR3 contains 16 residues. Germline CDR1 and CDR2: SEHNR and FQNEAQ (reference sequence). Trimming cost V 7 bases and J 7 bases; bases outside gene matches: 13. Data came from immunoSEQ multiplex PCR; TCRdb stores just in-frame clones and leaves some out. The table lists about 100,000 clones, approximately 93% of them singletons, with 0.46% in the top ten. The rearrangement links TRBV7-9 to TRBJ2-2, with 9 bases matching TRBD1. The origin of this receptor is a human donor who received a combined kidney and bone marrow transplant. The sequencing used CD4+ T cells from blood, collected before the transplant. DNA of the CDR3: TGTGCCAGCACCCGACCGGGACAGGGCCACAGCGGGGAGCTGTTTTTT. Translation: CASTRPGQGHSGELFF.